This TCR beta chain originates from a study of blood T cells in healthy people across ages (dated by TCRdb to the mid-2010s). Notes on the research overall: Template switching captured roughly one uniquely barcoded TCR beta cDNA molecule per two T cells in model experiments. To track age-related changes in TCR beta repertoire diversity, the study relied on deep sequencing normalized with unique cDNA molecular identifiers. Donors were grouped into four age groups: young (average approximately 15 years), middle-aged (under 40), aged (around 66) and long-lived (around 82). To avoid experimental bias, donors of different ages were distributed randomly across sequencing lanes. The study analyzed two additional independent replicas of 1 million unique cDNA reads from the same blood draw for two donors, one aged 18 to 30 and one aged 80 or older.

Results and caveats for the whole study, not just this receptor: Because donor CMV infection status was unknown, age-related changes in expanded clonotypes were potentially confounded. Compared with the aged group, more naive CD4+ T cells, fewer expanded clones and increased TCR diversity were shown by the long-lived group, suggesting age selection. Estimates of total diversity from one million sequenced T cells were regarded as lower bounds and underestimates. As age increased, observed TCR beta diversity per million T cells dropped in a roughly linear way, and a significant reduction was already evident by age 40. Since profiling was done on bulk unsorted PBMCs, naive and antigen-experienced compartments could not be conclusively compared. The percentage of naive T cells measured by flow cytometry correlated strongly with observed TCR beta diversity.

Library construction relied on 5' RACE. Sequencing relied on an Illumina HiSeq 2500. A second PCR of roughly 7 to 12 cycles was performed with a sample-barcoded 5' primer and a J-beta primer mix. A template-switch 5' adaptor carrying 12 random nucleotides introduced a unique molecular identifier onto each TCR beta cDNA molecule. Each sample yielded at least 3 million CDR3-containing paired-end reads. First-strand cDNA was synthesized from all RNA with the Mint cDNA synthesis kit, primed by a TRBC-specific oligonucleotide. Following uracil-DNA glycosylase treatment, all cDNA underwent a first 18-cycle PCR with the universal primers M1SS and BC2_uni_R. The authors processed their data as follows. Normalization of each sample was performed by random selection of 1 million high-quality reads, each carrying a distinct molecular identifier. Reads with shared molecular identifiers were discarded instead of being binned into consensus sequences. MiTCR, with a Q25 quality threshold and the strictest error-elimination algorithm, was used for CDR3 identification, clonotype clustering and error correction. A nonparametric unseen species model with Euler transformation was used to estimate lower-bound total TCR beta diversity. The public sequencing data were trimmed at Q25 with fastp and processed into clonotypes with MiXCR by TCRdb, which kept only in-frame beta chains. For every CDR3 protein sequence, its rows merge into one entry that carries the most common genes and DNA. The V and J calls reflect TCRdb's pipeline rather than the authors' work. The sample data list 780,000 or so distinct CDR3 sequences, and roughly 50% of these were observed just once. The biggest ten clones account for about two fifths of the sample.

Systemically healthy Caucasian individuals from Russia, some 38 in total and aged about 6 to 90 years, were included as donors. Approximately 10 milliliters of peripheral blood were collected from each donor into EDTA-treated Vacutainer tubes. PBMCs were isolated by Ficoll-Paque density-gradient centrifugation, with at least 6.5 million obtained per sample. Trizol reagent was used to extract total RNA from PBMCs, with at least 6 micrograms per sample. Naive CD45RAhigh/CD27high T cell percentages were measured by flow cytometry on a PBMC aliquot from every donor. Comment on this clonotype: It lacks a known antigen. No base-level quality is on record; no much larger clone is a single base apart.

The CDR3 holds 14 amino acids from the cysteine to the phenylalanine. The read is trimmed to its CDR3 DNA, 42 bases read in frame from base 1. V is pared back by 6 bases and J by 0 bases, with 9 bases lying between the germline termini. Based on the germline V gene (reference sequence), the CDR1 and CDR2 sequences are SEHNR and FQNEAQ. The sample taken for sequencing was blood. This TCR was sampled from a man older than 75 in good health. The chain uses TRBV7-9 and TRBJ2-1; the D gene identity is not certain. The DNA reads as follows: TGTGCCAGCAGTCCTAAAAGCTCCTACAATGAGCAGTTCTTC. Translated, it reads CASSPKSSYNEQFF.